Below, 26 T cell receptor beta chains from the same sample are listed, as sequenced in a study of CD8+CD57+ T cells in acquired aplastic anemia. All patients picked for sequencing had shown, by flow cytometry, an expansion of CD8+CD57+ cells. Genomic DNA acted as the template from which TCR beta VDJ combination and CDR3 sequence profiling were carried out. TCRdb itself ran the reads through MiXCR, one entry per CDR3 protein. This table has about 98,000 distinct CDR3 sequences, 65% to 70% appearing once. Sequenced: sorted CD4+, CD8+, or CD8+CD57+ T cells (not recorded which) from PBMCs. The receptors were gathered from a human donor with aplastic anemia.

This chain uses TRBV14 with TRBJ2-1, with 12 bases lining up with TRBD2. Germline loops: CDR1 SGHDN, CDR2 FVKESK. Unmatched junction bases numbered 9, after V lost 3 bases and J lost 6 bases. The CDR3 totals 17 residues. The CDR3 loop reads CASSHDKTSGSPNEQFF. Written as DNA, the CDR3 is TGTGCCAGCAGCCATGACAAGACTAGCGGGAGCCCCAATGAGCAGTTCTTC.

The chain links TRBV4-2 to TRBJ1-2, with 9 nucleotides matching TRBD1. CDR1 and CDR2 (germline): LGHNA, YNFKEQ. The J segment lost 6 bases and the V segment lost 1 base, leaving 3 bases of the junction unmatched. CDR3 size: 14 residues. Written as DNA, the CDR3 is TGTGCCAGCAGCCAAGCAACAGGGGGCGATGGCTACACCTTC. As protein: CASSQATGGDGYTF.

This chain uses TRBV10-2 with TRBJ2-7; D not resolved. V lost 5 bases to trimming and J lost 5 bases, with 10 bases between them. The CDR3 sequence is 12 residues long. Germline values: CDR1 WSHSY, CDR2 SAAADI. Here the CDR3 reads CASSFTWNEQYF. Written as DNA, the CDR3 is TGCGCCAGCAGTTTCACTTGGAACGAGCAGTACTTC.

The chain carries TRBV11-2 and TRBJ1-1; a possible D gene is TRBD1 (5 bases). In germline, CDR1 is SGHAT, CDR2 FQNNGV. Trimming took off 2 bases at V and 0 bases at J, with 16 bases between the two ends. The CDR3 is 17 amino acids. CDR3 sequence: CASSLLVGRALNTEAFF. The DNA of the CDR3 is TGTGCCAGCAGCTTACTGGTGGGACGGGCATTGAACACTGAAGCTTTCTTT.

This sequence joins TRBV12-3 or TRBV12-4 and TRBJ2-7; D is ambiguous. This CDR3 is 12 amino acids long. The V end lost 5 bases, the J end lost 9 bases, and 14 bases lay between the germline ends. This CDR3 reads CASSPAPERQYF. DNA for the CDR3: TGTGCCAGCAGTCCAGCCCCGGAGCGGCAGTACTTC.

This clonotype was seen a handful of times. CDR3 sequence (DNA): TGCAGCGTCAGGACTTCCTACGAGCAGTACTTC. Translating gives CSVRTSYEQYF. The V and J genes are TRBV29-1 and TRBJ2-7; possible D gene TRBD2, 5 bases. Germline V gives CDR1 SQVTM, CDR2 ANQGSEA. V was clipped by 6 bases and J by 1 base, with 7 bases between them. This CDR3 is built from 11 residues.

A remark on this clonotype: An end of the junction does not agree with germline; a read error may underlie this. In nucleotides, the CDR3 is TGTGCCAGCAGTTTAGGGCCTAGCGGGGGCACAGATACGCAGTATTTT. The encoded protein is CASSLGPSGGTDTQYF. This rearrangement joins TRBV24-1 to TRBJ2-3; 9 bases map to TRBD2. CDR1 and CDR2 (germline): KGHDR, SFDVKD. The CDR3 sequence is 16 residues long.

In its sample, this clonotype was seen many times. The chain recombines TRBV6-1 with TRBJ1-6; 9 nucleotides align to TRBD1. From germline, CDR1 is MNHNS and CDR2 SASEGT. J lost 3 bases, V lost 10 bases, and 4 bases had no gene match. This CDR3 spans 14 amino acids. The CDR3 sequence is CATGTGIYNSPLHF. CDR3 bases: TGTGCCACCGGGACAGGGATCTATAATTCACCCCTCCACTTT.

This clonotype was observed a few times. This CDR3 reads CASSWREGAETQYF. The DNA of the CDR3 is TGTGCCAGCAGCTGGAGGGAGGGCGCGGAGACCCAGTACTTC. V and J are TRBV5-6 and TRBJ2-5, with 7 bases that match TRBD2. V was pared by 3 bases and J by 5 bases, with 7 bases of the junction left unmatched. CDR3 length equals 14 residues. CDR1 and CDR2 (germline): SGHDT, YYEEEE.

This clonotype was seen only a few times. This chain uses TRBV25-1 with TRBJ2-6; TRBD1 matches at 7 bases. CDR3 length: 15 amino acids. The V and J ends lost 3 bases and 2 bases, in that order; junction bases with no gene match: 1. CDR1 MGHDK and CDR2 SYGVNS come from the germline V gene. CDR3 DNA: TGTGCCAGCAGTGAGACAGGGACTGGGGCCAACGTCCTGACTTTC. Translation gives CASSETGTGANVLTF.

The chain carries TRBV20-1 and TRBJ2-3, with 8 bases identical to TRBD1. Germline V lookup: CDR1 DFQATT, CDR2 SNEGSKA (reference sequence). The CDR3 consists of 16 residues. V was clipped by 3 bases and J by 0 bases; unmatched bases: 8. DNA of the CDR3: TGCAGTGCTAGTAGGACAGGGCAGTTTAGCACAGATACGCAGTATTTT. Protein sequence: CSASRTGQFSTDTQYF.

The chain carries TRBV19 and TRBJ1-1; weak D call: TRBD1 (6 bases). The CDR3 has 13 residues. Trimming removed 1 base from V and 11 bases from J, with 14 bases in between. Germline CDR1 and CDR2: LNHDA and SQIVND (reference sequence). CDR3 DNA sequence: TGTGCCAGTAGTATAGCTACAGGGCGAAAGGCTTTCTTT. Amino acids: CASSIATGRKAFF.

The chain carries TRBV24-1 and TRBJ2-2, with D hard to call. The germline V and J ends were trimmed by 9 bases and 2 bases, with 6 bases remaining between them. Germline lookup yields CDR1 KGHDR and CDR2 SFDVKD. CDR3 size: 12 residues. CDR3 sequence: CATARNTGELFF. In DNA form, the CDR3 reads TGTGCCACCGCCAGAAACACCGGGGAGCTGTTTTTT.

V and J are TRBV10-3 and TRBJ2-7; possibly TRBD2 for D (6 bases). Per germline, CDR1 ENHRY and CDR2 SYGVKD. Trimming shortened V by 2 bases and J by 0 bases, and 8 bases separated the two germline ends. CDR3 length: 14 amino acids. The CDR3 is CAISERGTSYEQYF. For the CDR3, the DNA is TGTGCCATCAGTGAGCGGGGGACCTCCTACGAGCAGTACTTC.

CDR3 residues: CATSSITAHTYEQYF. The CDR3 DNA sequence: TGTGCCACCAGCAGTATTACAGCTCACACCTACGAGCAGTACTTC. The V gene is TRBV15, the J gene TRBJ2-7; D ambiguous. Germline assignment: CDR1 LNHNV and CDR2 YYDKDF (reference sequence). The CDR3 is 15 amino acids. With 3 bases removed from V and 2 bases from J, the gap between germline ends came to 14 bases.

The chain has TRBV10-2 and TRBJ2-1, with D perhaps TRBD1 or TRBD2 (6 bases each). V was clipped by 3 bases and J by 4 bases, with 13 bases between them. Germline CDR1 is WSHSY and CDR2 is SAAADI. The CDR3 is made up of 15 amino acids. This chain's CDR3 is CASSDGGAGYNEQFF. CDR3 nucleotides: TGCGCCAGCAGTGACGGGGGCGCGGGGTACAATGAGCAGTTCTTC.

The CDR3 spells CASGVFQGYTEAFF. The CDR3 region has the DNA TGTGCCAGCGGAGTATTCCAGGGTTACACTGAAGCTTTCTTT. The chain uses TRBV2 and TRBJ1-1; a possible D gene is TRBD1 (5 bases). CDR3 length: 14 residues. Trimming stripped 8 bases from V and 3 bases from J, with 16 bases between. Germline values: CDR1 SNHLY, CDR2 FYNNEI. The full variable domain, rest sourced from reference TRBV2 and TRBJ1-1, is EPEVTQTPSHQVTQMGQEVILRCVPISNHLYFYWYRQILGQKVEFLVSFYNNEISEKSEIFDDQFSVERPDGSNFTLKIRSTKLEDSAMYFCASGVFQGYTEAFFGQGTRLTVV.

The chain recombines TRBV5-6 with TRBJ2-5, with TRBD1 as a possible D gene (6 bases). CDR1 SGHDT and CDR2 YYEEEE come from the germline V gene. CDR3 length: 13 residues. V was shortened by 4 bases and J by 2 bases, with 9 bases between the two germline ends. The CDR3 DNA is TGTGCCAGCAGCAAACAGGGTCAAGAGACCCAGTACTTC. As protein: CASSKQGQETQYF.

The chain is built from TRBV29-1 and TRBJ1-1; D gene ambiguous. The CDR3 has 11 residues. CDR1 and CDR2 from the germline V gene are SQVTM and ANQGSEA. Trimming removed 6 bases from V and 5 bases from J, with 10 bases in between. As DNA, the CDR3 is TGCAGCGTGGCACGAGGAACTGAAGCTTTCTTT. This encodes CSVARGTEAFF.

This clonotype was detected ten times or more. The rearrangement joins TRBV20-1 to TRBJ2-3; 9 bases align to TRBD2. V lost 0 bases and J lost 1; bases outside the gene matches: 14. From germline, CDR1 is DFQATT and CDR2 SNEGSKA (reference sequence). The CDR3 length is 19 residues. The CDR3 sequence is CSARDPGASGTRGTDTQYF. The CDR3 coding sequence is TGCAGTGCTAGAGACCCCGGGGCTAGCGGGACGCGGGGCACAGATACGCAGTATTTT.

In regard to this clonotype: Since the CDR3 does not end with the conserved phenylalanine or tryptophan, this likely comes from a read error. V usage is TRBV19 and J usage is TRBJ2-6, with D uncertain. V lost 4 bases and J lost 2, with 15 bases in between. This CDR3 spans 17 amino acids. CDR1 and CDR2 (germline): LNHDA, SQIVND (reference sequence). The DNA for the CDR3 is TGTGCCAGTAGTACCCCTTGGCGTTTCCCTGGGGCCAACGTCCTGACTTCC. Translating it yields CASSTPWRFPGANVLTS.

The chain recombines TRBV25-1 with TRBJ1-1; 7 nucleotides agree with TRBD1. The CDR3 has 18 amino acids. The germline V gene has CDR1 MGHDK and CDR2 SYGVNS. V trimming: 6 bases; J trimming: 3 bases; junction bases outside the gene matches: 19. This CDR3 reads CASRQTGSGNTTHTEAFF. CDR3 nucleotides: TGTGCCAGCAGACAGACAGGGTCCGGAAACACCACACACACTGAAGCTTTCTTT.

This clonotype was seen a handful of times. This rearrangement joins TRBV2 to TRBJ2-7; D not resolved. Germline CDR1 reads SNHLY; CDR2 reads FYNNEI. V was cut by 9 bases and J by 3 bases, with 12 bases left in between. This CDR3 spans 12 amino acids. In DNA form, the CDR3 reads TGTGCCAGTTCTCCAGTTGGCTACGAGCAGTACTTC. Protein product: CASSPVGYEQYF.

There are a few counts of this clonotype. The chain's CDR3 is CASSLPTSGMDTQYF. CDR3 in DNA: TGTGCCAGCAGCTTACCGACTAGCGGGATGGATACGCAGTATTTT. The V and J genes are TRBV7-2 and TRBJ2-3, with TRBD2 identical over 11 bases. The CDR3 contains 15 residues. CDR1 and CDR2 (germline): SGHTA, FQGNSA. V lost 2 bases and J lost 6; bases outside the gene matches: 4.

This clonotype appeared many times. The chain couples TRBV4-1 to TRBJ2-3; possibly TRBD2 for D (5 bases). V shed 1 base and J shed 2 bases, with 13 bases lying between them. The germline CDR1 and CDR2 sequences are MGHRA and YSYEKL. CDR3 length: 16 amino acids. CDR3 sequence (DNA): TGCGCCAGCAGCCAAGCCAGACTACCATCCACAGATACGCAGTATTTT. Protein product: CASSQARLPSTDTQYF.

This clonotype has only a few counts. The genes are TRBV2 and TRBJ1-2, with D uncertain. This CDR3 has 15 residues. The germline gives CDR1 SNHLY, CDR2 FYNNEI. V was pared by 6 bases and J by 4 bases, with 18 bases between. Written as DNA, the CDR3 is TGTGCCAGCAGCCCACAAACTGGAGGGTTCTATGGCTACACCTTC. Translation gives CASSPQTGGFYGYTF.